This is a list of T cell receptor beta chains from one sample in a study of blood T cell repertoires in COVID-19. Clones were sequenced by immunoSEQ multiplex PCR, and TCRdb holds only the in-frame ones, with some missing. This table holds 100,000 to 150,000 clones, around 81% found once. Sequenced input: peripheral blood. Receptor source: a man between 65 and 80 years old with acute or convalescent COVID-19. The CDR3 runs from the conserved cysteine through the conserved F or W. The D gene is left open where the match is weak. Part of the rows lack a size; the others show once, few, many or a class for expanded clones.

TRBD1 | TRBJ1-2 | . | TRBV19 | CASSRQGNYGYTF | TGTGCCAGTAGCCGACAGGGCAACTATGGCTACACCTTC
. | TRBJ2-3 | . | TRBV29-1 | CSVGASGTDTQYF | TGCAGCGTTGGTGCTAGCGGCACAGATACGCAGTATTTT
TRBD1 | TRBJ2-1 | . | TRBV24-1 | CATSDSRTGDNEQFF | TGTGCCACCAGTGATTCGCGGACAGGGGACAATGAGCAGTTCTTC
TRBD1 | TRBJ2-2 | . | TRBV4-1 | CASSHPPGTGTVTGELFF | TGCGCCAGCAGCCACCCCCCCGGGACAGGGACGGTCACCGGGGAGCTGTTTTTT
TRBD1 | TRBJ1-1 | . | TRBV19 | CASSLRTGSMNTEAFF | TGTGCCAGTAGTTTAAGGACAGGCTCAATGAACACTGAAGCTTTCTTT
TRBD1 | TRBJ1-1 | many | TRBV15 | CATSRGDRGNTEAFF | TGTGCCACCAGCAGAGGGGACAGGGGGAACACTGAAGCTTTCTTT
. | TRBJ1-4 | . | TRBV5-1 | CASSSFGQETATNEKLFF | TGCGCCAGCAGCTCCTTTGGACAAGAGACCGCAACTAATGAAAAACTGTTTTTT
TRBD1 | TRBJ1-5 | . | TRBV9 | CASSVTLGQHHVNSNQPQHF | TGTGCCAGCAGCGTAACCCTGGGACAGCACCACGTTAATAGCAATCAGCCCCAGCATTTT
TRBD1 | TRBJ1-1 | few | TRBV7-2 | CASSFHRGPRGGYTEAFF | TGTGCCAGCAGCTTCCACAGGGGGCCGAGGGGTGGATACACTGAAGCTTTCTTT
. | TRBJ2-7 | . | TRBV5-1 | CASSQGAAYEQYF | TGCGCCAGCAGCCAAGGGGCCGCCTACGAGCAGTACTTC
. | TRBJ1-1 | . | TRBV30 | CAWSVRGTEAFF | TGTGCCTGGAGTGTACGGGGCACTGAAGCTTTCTTT
. | TRBJ1-5 | few | TRBV6-5 | CASSRISGQPQHF | TGTGCCAGCAGTCGAATTAGTGGTCAGCCCCAGCATTTT
. | TRBJ1-1 | . | TRBV29-1 | CSAVGQNTEAFF | TGCAGCGCTGTTGGGCAGAACACTGAAGCTTTCTTT
. | TRBJ2-7 | . | TRBV29-1 | CSAAQGGIGSYEQYF | TGCAGCGCTGCCCAGGGGGGCATCGGGTCCTACGAGCAGTACTTC
TRBD1 | TRBJ2-5 | . | TRBV5-1 | CASSARTGGGETQYF | TGCGCCAGCAGCGCCCGGACAGGGGGCGGAGAGACCCAGTACTTC
. | TRBJ2-7 | . | TRBV30 | CAWSVSREMGYEQYF | TGTGCCTGGAGTGTAAGCCGGGAAATGGGGTACGAGCAGTACTTC